Detailed here is one T cell receptor (beta chain). These data belong to a study of blood T cell repertoires in COVID-19. Study details: Italy, Spain and the United States were the sources of the convalescent and acute COVID-19 samples. PBMCs, B-cell-depleted T cells, or T cells were the source of the cDNA or gDNA that made up the material.

The germline V gene encodes CDR1 MGHRA and CDR2 YSYEKL. The CDR3 runs 15 residues. V was pared by 1 base and J by 4 bases, with 4 bases of the junction left unmatched. Methods used by the authors: It was from reference gene primer amplification that nucleated cell counts were estimated. Generated by immunoSEQ multiplex PCR, the TCRdb table keeps only in-frame clones and is missing some. The D gene and trimming were derived from the DNA, and the V and J assignments and clone size from that table. Of roughly 60,000 clones detected, around 90% appear once; the ten largest clones hold around 8.4%. The chain combines TRBV4-1 with TRBJ2-1; 7 bases fit TRBD1. The receptor's source is a woman aged 80 or over with active COVID-19. The source material was peripheral blood. The CDR3 protein is CASSQVQGEYNEQFF. As DNA, the CDR3 is TGCGCCAGCAGCCAAGTGCAGGGGGAGTACAATGAGCAGTTCTTC.